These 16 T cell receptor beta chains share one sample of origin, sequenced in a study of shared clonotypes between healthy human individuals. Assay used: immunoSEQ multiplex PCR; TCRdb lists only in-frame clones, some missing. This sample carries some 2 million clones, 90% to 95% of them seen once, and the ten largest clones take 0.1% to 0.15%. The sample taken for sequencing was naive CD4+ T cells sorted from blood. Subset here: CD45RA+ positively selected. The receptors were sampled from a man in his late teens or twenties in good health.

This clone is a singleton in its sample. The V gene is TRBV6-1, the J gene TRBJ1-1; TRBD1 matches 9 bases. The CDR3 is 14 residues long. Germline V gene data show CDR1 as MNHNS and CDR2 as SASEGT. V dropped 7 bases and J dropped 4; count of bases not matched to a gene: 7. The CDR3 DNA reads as TGTGCCAGCACGGATACAGGGGGCGTCACTGAAGCTTTCTTT. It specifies CASTDTGGVTEAFF.

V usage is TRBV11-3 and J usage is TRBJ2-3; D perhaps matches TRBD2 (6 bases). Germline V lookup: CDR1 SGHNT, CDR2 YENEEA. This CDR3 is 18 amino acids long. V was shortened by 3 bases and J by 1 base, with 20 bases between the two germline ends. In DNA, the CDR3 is TGTGCCAGCAGCTTTGGACCCGGGAGAAAGACGGGCACAGATACGCAGTATTTT. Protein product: CASSFGPGRKTGTDTQYF.

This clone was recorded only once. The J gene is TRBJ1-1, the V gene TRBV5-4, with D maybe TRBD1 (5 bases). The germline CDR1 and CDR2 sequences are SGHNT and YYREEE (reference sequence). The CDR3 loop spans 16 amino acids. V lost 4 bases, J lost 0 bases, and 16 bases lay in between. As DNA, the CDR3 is TGTGCCAGCAGCCCGCAGTTGGGGACTATGAACACTGAAGCTTTCTTT. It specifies CASSPQLGTMNTEAFF.

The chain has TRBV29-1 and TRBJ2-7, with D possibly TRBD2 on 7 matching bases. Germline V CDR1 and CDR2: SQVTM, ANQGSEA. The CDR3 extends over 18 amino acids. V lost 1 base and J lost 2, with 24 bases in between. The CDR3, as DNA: TGCAGCGTTGAAGTGGGAGCTTTAGGGGGGGGCGAGACCTACGAGCAGTACTTC. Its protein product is CSVEVGALGGGETYEQYF.

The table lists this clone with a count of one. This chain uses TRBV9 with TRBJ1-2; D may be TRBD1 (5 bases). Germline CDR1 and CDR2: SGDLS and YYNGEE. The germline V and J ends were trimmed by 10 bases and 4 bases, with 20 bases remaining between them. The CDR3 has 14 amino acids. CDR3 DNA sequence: TGTGCCTCCTCGGGGGATTCTGGAGCCTATGGCTACACCTTC. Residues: CASSGDSGAYGYTF.

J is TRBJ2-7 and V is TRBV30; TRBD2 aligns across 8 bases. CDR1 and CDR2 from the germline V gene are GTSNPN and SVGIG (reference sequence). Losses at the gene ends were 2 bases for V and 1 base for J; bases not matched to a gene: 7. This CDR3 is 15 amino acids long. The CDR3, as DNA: TGTGCCTGGAGTATTGGCGGGGGGAAGTCCTACGAGCAGTACTTC. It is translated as CAWSIGGGKSYEQYF.

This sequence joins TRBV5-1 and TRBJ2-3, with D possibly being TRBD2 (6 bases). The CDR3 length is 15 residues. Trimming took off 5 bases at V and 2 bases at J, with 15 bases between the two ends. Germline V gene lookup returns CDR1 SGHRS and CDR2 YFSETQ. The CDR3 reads CASSDRGGTTDTQYF. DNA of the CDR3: TGCGCCAGCAGTGATAGGGGAGGCACCACAGATACGCAGTATTTT.

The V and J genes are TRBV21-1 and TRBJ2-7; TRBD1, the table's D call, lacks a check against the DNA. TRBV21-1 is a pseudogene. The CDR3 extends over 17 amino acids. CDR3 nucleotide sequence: TGTGCCAGCAGCAAAAGACCCCAACAGGTTAAGACCTACGAGCAGTACTTC. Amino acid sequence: CASSKRPQQVKTYEQYF.

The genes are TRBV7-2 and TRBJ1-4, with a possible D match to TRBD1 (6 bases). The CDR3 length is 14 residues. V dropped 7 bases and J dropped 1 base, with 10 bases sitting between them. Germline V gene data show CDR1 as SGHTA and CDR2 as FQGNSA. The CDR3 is CASKSRGTNEKLFF. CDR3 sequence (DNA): TGTGCCAGCAAGAGCAGGGGAACTAATGAAAAACTGTTTTTT.

The CDR3 nucleotides read TGTGCCAGCAGCCCATCCGGGTGGTACGAGCAGTACTTC. This encodes CASSPSGWYEQYF. V and J are TRBV5-6 and TRBJ2-7; D call uncertain. CDR3 size: 13 residues. Looked up from germline, CDR1 is SGHDT and CDR2 is YYEEEE. V lost 4 bases and J 4 bases, leaving 12 bases between the germline ends.

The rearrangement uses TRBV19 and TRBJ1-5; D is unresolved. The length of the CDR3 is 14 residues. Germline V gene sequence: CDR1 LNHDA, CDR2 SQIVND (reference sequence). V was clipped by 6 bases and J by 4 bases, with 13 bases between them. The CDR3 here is CASSARSQNQPQHF. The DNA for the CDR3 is TGTGCCAGTAGCGCCCGGAGTCAAAATCAGCCCCAGCATTTT. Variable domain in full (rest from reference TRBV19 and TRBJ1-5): DGGITQSPKYLFRKEGQNVTLSCEQNLNHDAMYWYRQDPGQGLRLIYYSQIVNDFQKGDIAEGYSVSREKKESFPLTVTSAQKNPTAFYLCASSARSQNQPQHFGDGTRLSIL.

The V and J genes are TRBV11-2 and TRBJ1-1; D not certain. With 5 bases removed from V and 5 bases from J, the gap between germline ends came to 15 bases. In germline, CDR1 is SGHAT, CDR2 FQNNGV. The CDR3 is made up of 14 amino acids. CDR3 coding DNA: TGTGCCAGCAGCGGTCGTCAGCGTGGGACTGAAGCTTTCTTT. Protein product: CASSGRQRGTEAFF.

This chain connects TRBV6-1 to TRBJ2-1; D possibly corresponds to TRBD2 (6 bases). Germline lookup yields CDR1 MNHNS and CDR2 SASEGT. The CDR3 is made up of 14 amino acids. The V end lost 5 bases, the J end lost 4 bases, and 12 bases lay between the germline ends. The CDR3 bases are TGTGCCAGCAGTCTTAGCGGCTATTACAATGAGCAGTTCTTC. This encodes CASSLSGYYNEQFF.

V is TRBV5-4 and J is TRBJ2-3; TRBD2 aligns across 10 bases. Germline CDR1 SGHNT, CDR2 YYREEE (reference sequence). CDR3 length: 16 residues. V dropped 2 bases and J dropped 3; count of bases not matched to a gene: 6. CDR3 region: CASSFKAGGPTDTQYF. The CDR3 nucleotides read TGTGCCAGCAGCTTTAAAGCGGGAGGGCCAACAGATACGCAGTATTTT.

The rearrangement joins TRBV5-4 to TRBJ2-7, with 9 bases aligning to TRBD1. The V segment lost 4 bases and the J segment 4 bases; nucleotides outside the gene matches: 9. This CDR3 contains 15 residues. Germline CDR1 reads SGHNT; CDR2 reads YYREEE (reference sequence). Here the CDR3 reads CASSPPGTGPYEQYF. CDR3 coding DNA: TGTGCCAGCAGCCCACCCGGGACAGGGCCATACGAGCAGTACTTC.

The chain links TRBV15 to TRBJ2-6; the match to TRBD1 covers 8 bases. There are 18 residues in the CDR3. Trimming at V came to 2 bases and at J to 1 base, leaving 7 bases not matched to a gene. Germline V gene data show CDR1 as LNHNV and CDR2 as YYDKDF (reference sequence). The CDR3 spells CATSRWGQDISGANVLTF. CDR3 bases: TGTGCCACCAGCAGATGGGGACAGGATATATCTGGGGCCAACGTCCTGACTTTC.